The following is a TCR beta chain sequence with its context. Its antigen is currently unknown. Primers: 60 Vbeta forward and 13 Jbeta reverse. Produced via immunoSEQ multiplex PCR; TCRdb's table is partial and in-frame only. The table has some 90,000 clones, 65% to 90% seen once. This record comes from a study of cytomegalovirus exposure and HLA in healthy donors. Trimming cost V 7 bases and J 0 bases, with 8 bases left between them. CDR3 size: 13 residues. Germline V gives CDR1 SNHLY, CDR2 FYNNEI. Study-level findings and limits: In vitro experiments confirmed that a few CMV-associated chains were specific for CMV antigens. Certain indistinguishable V segments, among them TRBV6-2 and TRBV6-3, were excluded. TCR beta chains associated with HLA were, in a later analysis, more clonally expanded than equally common others. As was reported, the HLA-A and HLA-B alleles of most subjects were accurately predicted from TCR beta sequences.

The TCR was taken from a woman in her seventies in good health and CMV-seropositive. Sample: PBMCs. This chain links TRBV2 with TRBJ2-3; D remains unclear. The CDR3 here is CASKAESTDTQYF. CDR3 DNA sequence: TGTGCCAGCAAGGCGGAAAGCACAGATACGCAGTATTTT.